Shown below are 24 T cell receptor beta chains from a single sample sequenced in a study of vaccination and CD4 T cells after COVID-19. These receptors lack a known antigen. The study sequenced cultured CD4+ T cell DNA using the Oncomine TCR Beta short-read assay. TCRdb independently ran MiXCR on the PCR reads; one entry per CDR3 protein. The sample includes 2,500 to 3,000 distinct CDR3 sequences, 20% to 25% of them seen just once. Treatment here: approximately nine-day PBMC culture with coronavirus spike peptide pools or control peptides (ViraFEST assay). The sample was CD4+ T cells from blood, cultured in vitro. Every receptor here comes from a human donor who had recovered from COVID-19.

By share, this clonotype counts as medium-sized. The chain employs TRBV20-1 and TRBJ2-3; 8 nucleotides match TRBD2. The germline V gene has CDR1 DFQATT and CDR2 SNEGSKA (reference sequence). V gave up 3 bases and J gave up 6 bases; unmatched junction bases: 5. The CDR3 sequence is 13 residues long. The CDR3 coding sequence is TGCAGTGCTAGCGGGGGGGTGGGGGATACGCAGTATTTT. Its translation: CSASGGVGDTQYF.

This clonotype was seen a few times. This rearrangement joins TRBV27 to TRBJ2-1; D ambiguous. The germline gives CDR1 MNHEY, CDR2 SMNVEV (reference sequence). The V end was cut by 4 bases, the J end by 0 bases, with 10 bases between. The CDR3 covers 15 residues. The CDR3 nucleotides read TGTGCCAGCAGTTCGTGGATAAGCTCCTACAATGAGCAGTTCTTC. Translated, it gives CASSSWISSYNEQFF.

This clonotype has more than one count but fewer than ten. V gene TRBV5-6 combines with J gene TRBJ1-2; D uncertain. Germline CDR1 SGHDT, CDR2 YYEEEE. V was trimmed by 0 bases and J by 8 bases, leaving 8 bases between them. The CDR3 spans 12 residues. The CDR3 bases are TGTGCCAGCAGCTTGGTGGGGTTCGGCTACACCTTC. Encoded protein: CASSLVGFGYTF.

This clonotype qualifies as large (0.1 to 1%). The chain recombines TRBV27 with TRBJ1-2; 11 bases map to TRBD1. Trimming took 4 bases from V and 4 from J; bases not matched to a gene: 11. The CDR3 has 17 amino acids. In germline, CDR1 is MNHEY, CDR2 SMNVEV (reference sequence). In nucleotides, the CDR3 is TGTGCCAGCAGTTCATCGGGACAGGGGGAAAGGGGCTATGGCTACACCTTC. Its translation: CASSSSGQGERGYGYTF.

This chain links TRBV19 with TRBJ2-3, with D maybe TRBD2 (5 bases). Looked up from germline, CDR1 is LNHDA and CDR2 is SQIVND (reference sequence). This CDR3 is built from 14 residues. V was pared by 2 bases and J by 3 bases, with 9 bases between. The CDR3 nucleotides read TGTGCCAGTAGTATAAATAGCGCTACAGATACGCAGTATTTT. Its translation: CASSINSATDTQYF.

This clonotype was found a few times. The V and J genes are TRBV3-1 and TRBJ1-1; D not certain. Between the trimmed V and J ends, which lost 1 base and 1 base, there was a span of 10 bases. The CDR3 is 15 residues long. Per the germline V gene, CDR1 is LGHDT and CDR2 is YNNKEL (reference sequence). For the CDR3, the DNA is TGTGCCAGCAGCCAAGCTGCGGGAGGGAACACTGAAGCTTTCTTT. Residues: CASSQAAGGNTEAFF.

The CDR3 bases are TGCAGTGCTAGCCCACAATCGCGATACTATGGCTACACCTTC. It specifies CSASPQSRYYGYTF. The rearrangement uses TRBV20-1 and TRBJ1-2; D not certain. The CDR3 has 14 amino acids. Germline V gene sequence: CDR1 DFQATT, CDR2 SNEGSKA (reference sequence). V lost 3 bases to trimming and J lost 3 bases, with 14 bases between them.

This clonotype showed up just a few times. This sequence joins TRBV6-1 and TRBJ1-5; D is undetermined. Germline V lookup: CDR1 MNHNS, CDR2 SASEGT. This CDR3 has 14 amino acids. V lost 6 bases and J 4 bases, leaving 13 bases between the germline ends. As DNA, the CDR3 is TGTGCCAGCAGACAGACTACACGTAATCAGCCCCAGCATTTT. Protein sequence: CASRQTTRNQPQHF.

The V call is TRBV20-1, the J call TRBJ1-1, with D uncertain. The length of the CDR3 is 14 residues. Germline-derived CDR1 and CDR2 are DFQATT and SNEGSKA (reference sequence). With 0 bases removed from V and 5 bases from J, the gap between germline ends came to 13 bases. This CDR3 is CSARDWRLRTEAFF. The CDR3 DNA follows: TGCAGTGCTAGAGATTGGAGACTAAGGACTGAAGCTTTCTTT.

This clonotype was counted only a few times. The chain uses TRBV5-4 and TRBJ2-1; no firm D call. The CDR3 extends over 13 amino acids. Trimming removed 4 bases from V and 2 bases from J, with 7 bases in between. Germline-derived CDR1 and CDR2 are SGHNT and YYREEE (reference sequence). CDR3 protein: CASSLDPYNEQFF. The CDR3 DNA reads TGTGCCAGCAGCCTCGATCCCTACAATGAGCAGTTCTTC.

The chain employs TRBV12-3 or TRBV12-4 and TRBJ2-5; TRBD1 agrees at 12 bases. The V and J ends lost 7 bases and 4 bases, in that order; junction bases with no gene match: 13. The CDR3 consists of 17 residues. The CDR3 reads CASKVFGGTGGRETQYF. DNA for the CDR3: TGTGCCAGCAAGGTCTTTGGGGGGACAGGGGGCCGAGAGACCCAGTACTTC.

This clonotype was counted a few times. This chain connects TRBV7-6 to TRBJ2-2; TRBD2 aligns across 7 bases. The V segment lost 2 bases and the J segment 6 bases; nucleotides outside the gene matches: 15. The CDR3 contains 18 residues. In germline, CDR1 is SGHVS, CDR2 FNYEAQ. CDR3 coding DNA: TGTGCCAGCAGCTTACTCCCTAGCGGTGGGGCCACGGCCGGGGAGCTGTTTTTT. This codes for CASSLLPSGGATAGELFF.

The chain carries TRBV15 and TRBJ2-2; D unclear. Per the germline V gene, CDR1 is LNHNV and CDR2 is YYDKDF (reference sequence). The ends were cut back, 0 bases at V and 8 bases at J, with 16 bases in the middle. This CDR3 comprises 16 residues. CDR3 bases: TGTGCCACCAGCAGAGATCCGAGAATCGCCGGAGGGGAGCTGTTTTTT. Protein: CATSRDPRIAGGELFF.

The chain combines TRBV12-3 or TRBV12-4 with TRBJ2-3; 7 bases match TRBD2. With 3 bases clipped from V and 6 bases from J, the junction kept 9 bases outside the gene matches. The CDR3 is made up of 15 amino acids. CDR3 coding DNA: TGTGCCAGCAGTTTTGTGCGGGGAGGGAGTGATACGCAGTATTTT. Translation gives CASSFVRGGSDTQYF.

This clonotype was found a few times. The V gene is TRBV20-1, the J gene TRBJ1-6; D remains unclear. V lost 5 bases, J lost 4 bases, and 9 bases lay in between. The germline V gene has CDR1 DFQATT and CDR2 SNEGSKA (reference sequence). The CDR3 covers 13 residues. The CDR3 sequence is CSASDNYNSPLHF. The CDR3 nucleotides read TGCAGTGCTTCCGACAATTATAATTCACCCCTCCACTTT.

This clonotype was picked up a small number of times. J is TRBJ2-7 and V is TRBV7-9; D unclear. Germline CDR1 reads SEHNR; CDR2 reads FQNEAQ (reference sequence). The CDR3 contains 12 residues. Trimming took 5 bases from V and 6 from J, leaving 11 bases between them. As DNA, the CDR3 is TGTGCCAGCAGCACCAGGCTGGCCGAGCAGTACTTC. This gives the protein CASSTRLAEQYF.

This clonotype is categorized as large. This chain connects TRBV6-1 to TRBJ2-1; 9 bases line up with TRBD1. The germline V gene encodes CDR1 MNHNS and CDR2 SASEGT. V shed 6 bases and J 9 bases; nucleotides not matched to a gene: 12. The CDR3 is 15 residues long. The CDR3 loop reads CASRSVSGQGIEQFF. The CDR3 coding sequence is TGTGCCAGCAGATCCGTCTCGGGACAGGGTATTGAGCAGTTCTTC.

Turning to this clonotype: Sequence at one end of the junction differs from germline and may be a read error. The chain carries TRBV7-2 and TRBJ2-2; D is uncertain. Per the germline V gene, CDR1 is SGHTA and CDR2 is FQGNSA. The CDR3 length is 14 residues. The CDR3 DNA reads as TGTGTCAGCAGCTTCAGCACATATGCTGGGGAGCTGTTTTTT. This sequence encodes CVSSFSTYAGELFF.

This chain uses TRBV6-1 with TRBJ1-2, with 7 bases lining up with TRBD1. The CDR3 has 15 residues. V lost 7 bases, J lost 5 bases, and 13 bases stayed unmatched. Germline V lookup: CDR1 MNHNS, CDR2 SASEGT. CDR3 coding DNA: TGTGCCAGCACTATAAGGGGGCAGGCCCCTTATGGCTACACCTTC. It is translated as CASTIRGQAPYGYTF.

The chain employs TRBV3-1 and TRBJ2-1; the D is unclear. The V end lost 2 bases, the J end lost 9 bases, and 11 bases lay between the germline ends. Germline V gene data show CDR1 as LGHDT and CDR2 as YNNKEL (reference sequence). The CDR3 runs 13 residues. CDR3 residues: CASSQMAVGEQFF. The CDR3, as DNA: TGTGCCAGCAGCCAAATGGCGGTAGGTGAGCAGTTCTTC.

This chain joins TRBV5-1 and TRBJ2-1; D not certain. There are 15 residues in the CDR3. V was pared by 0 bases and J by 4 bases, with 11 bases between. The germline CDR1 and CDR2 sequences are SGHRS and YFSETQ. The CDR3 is CASSLGSGEYNEQFF. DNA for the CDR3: TGCGCCAGCAGCTTGGGGTCTGGCGAATACAATGAGCAGTTCTTC. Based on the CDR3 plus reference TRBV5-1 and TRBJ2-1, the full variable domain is KAGVTQTPRYLIKTRGQQVTLSCSPISGHRSVSWYQQTPGQGLQFLFEYFSETQRNKGNFPGRFSGRQFSNSRSEMNVSTLELGDSALYLCASSLGSGEYNEQFFGPGTRLTVL.

The CDR3 sequence is CASSLQGYEQYF. The CDR3, as DNA: TGTGCCAGCAGCTTACAGGGCTACGAGCAGTACTTC. The chain joins TRBV7-2 to TRBJ2-7; D possibly corresponds to TRBD1 (5 bases). Germline-derived CDR1 and CDR2 are SGHTA and FQGNSA. Trimming took off 2 bases at V and 3 bases at J, with 5 bases between the two ends. This CDR3 has 12 residues.

The DNA for the CDR3 is TGTGCCAGCAGAGATCCGGGCGGATACTATGGCTACACCTTC. It translates to CASRDPGGYYGYTF. The V call is TRBV5-6, the J call TRBJ1-2; D unresolved. The V gene's germline CDR1 is SGHDT and CDR2 YYEEEE. The ends were cut back, 5 bases at V and 3 bases at J, with 14 bases in the middle. The CDR3 runs to 14 residues.

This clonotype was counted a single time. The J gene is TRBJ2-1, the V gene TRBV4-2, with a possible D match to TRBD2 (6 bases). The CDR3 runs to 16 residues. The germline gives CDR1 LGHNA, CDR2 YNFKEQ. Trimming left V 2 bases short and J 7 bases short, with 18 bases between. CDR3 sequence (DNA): TGTGCCAGCAGCCAACGGGTCGGGAGTGCTGGTAATGAGCAGTTCTTC. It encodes CASSQRVGSAGNEQFF.